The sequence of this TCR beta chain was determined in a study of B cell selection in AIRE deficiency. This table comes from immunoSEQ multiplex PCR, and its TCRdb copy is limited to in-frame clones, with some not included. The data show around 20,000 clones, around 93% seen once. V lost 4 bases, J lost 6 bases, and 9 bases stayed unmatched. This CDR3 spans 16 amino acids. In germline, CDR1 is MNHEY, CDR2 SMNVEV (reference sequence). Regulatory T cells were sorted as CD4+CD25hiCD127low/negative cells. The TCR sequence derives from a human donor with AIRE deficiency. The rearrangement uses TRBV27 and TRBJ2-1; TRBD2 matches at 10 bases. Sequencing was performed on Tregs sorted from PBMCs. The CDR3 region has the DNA TGTGCCAGCAGTTCCCGGACTAGCGGCCCGGGCAATGAGCAGTTCTTC. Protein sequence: CASSSRTSGPGNEQFF.